These 31 T cell receptor beta chains share one sample of origin, sequenced in a study of blood T cell repertoires in COVID-19. Here immunoSEQ multiplex PCR was the method, and the copy in TCRdb shows in-frame clones only, minus some. Among hundreds of thousands of clones, roughly 90% were seen once, and the ten largest hold roughly 2.1%. The sample taken for sequencing was peripheral blood. Receptors originate from a man aged 18 to 29 with active or convalescent COVID-19.

This chain connects TRBV24-1 to TRBJ2-1; 12 bases fit TRBD2. The CDR3 consists of 15 residues. J was trimmed by 8 bases and V by 2 bases; bases with no gene match: 3. Germline V gives CDR1 KGHDR, CDR2 SFDVKD. DNA of the CDR3: TGTGCCACCAGTGATTCTAGCGGGGGGGCCTATGAGCAGTTCTTC. Protein product: CATSDSSGGAYEQFF.

This clone was seen just once. V is TRBV29-1 and J is TRBJ2-7; TRBD1 matches at 8 bases. The length of the CDR3 is 11 residues. Germline V lookup: CDR1 SQVTM, CDR2 ANQGSEA. Germline trimming cut 7 bases from V and 6 bases from J; bases unmatched to any gene: 5. The CDR3 region has the DNA TGCAGCGCCGGACAGGGTGCCGAGCAGTACTTC. The encoded protein is CSAGQGAEQYF.

The chain uses TRBV4-1 and TRBJ1-5; D gene uncertain. The V end was cut by 0 bases, the J end by 4 bases, with 10 bases between. This CDR3 has 15 residues. The germline V gene encodes CDR1 MGHRA and CDR2 YSYEKL. The CDR3 spells CASSQDGRSNQPQHF. In DNA form, the CDR3 reads TGCGCCAGCAGCCAAGATGGGAGATCTAATCAGCCCCAGCATTTT.

This chain uses TRBV27 with TRBJ2-1, with TRBD1 identical over 7 bases. The CDR3 has 16 amino acids. Looked up from germline, CDR1 is MNHEY and CDR2 is SMNVEV (reference sequence). The V segment lost 5 bases and the J segment 3 bases; nucleotides outside the gene matches: 10. CDR3 loop: CASSVVGRGRYNEQFF. Here the CDR3 DNA reads TGTGCCAGCAGTGTGGTGGGTAGGGGGCGCTACAATGAGCAGTTCTTC.

The chain couples TRBV5-1 to TRBJ2-3; possible D gene TRBD1, 5 bases. The V gene's germline CDR1 is SGHRS and CDR2 YFSETQ. This CDR3 has 15 amino acids. V was pared by 1 base and J by 2 bases, with 11 bases between. The CDR3 DNA follows: TGCGCCAGCAGCTTGCGGACACCCAACACAGATACGCAGTATTTT. Its translation is CASSLRTPNTDTQYF.

DNA for the CDR3: TGTGCCAGCAGCTTAGTGGTGGGGGGAGCCTATGGCTACACCTTC. The encoded protein is CASSLVVGGAYGYTF. V and J are TRBV11-2 and TRBJ1-2; tentatively, D is TRBD1 (5 bases). Germline V gene lookup returns CDR1 SGHAT and CDR2 FQNNGV. V lost 1 base and J 4 bases, leaving 13 bases between the germline ends. CDR3 length equals 15 residues. Complete variable domain (other parts from reference TRBV11-2 and TRBJ1-2): EAGVAQSPRYKIIEKRQSVAFWCNPISGHATLYWYQQILGQGPKLLIQFQNNGVVDDSQLPKDRFSAERLKGVDSTLKIQPAKLEDSAVYLCASSLVVGGAYGYTFGSGTRLTVV.

V and J are TRBV2 and TRBJ2-3, with 7 nucleotides matching TRBD2. CDR3 length: 14 amino acids. Per germline, CDR1 SNHLY and CDR2 FYNNEI. Unmatched junction bases numbered 7, after V lost 8 bases and J lost 2 bases. CDR3 in amino acids: CASGPGGVTDTQYF. CDR3 sequence (DNA): TGTGCCAGCGGCCCGGGAGGCGTCACAGATACGCAGTATTTT.

This clone has a handful of counts. This sequence joins TRBV5-1 and TRBJ2-1; the D gene is possibly TRBD2 (6 bases). The CDR3 runs 13 residues. Germline V gene lookup returns CDR1 SGHRS and CDR2 YFSETQ. Between the trimmed V and J ends, which lost 7 bases and 7 bases, there was a span of 15 bases. The CDR3 here is CASQPKEGNEQFF. Here the CDR3 DNA reads TGCGCCAGCCAACCCAAGGAGGGGAATGAGCAGTTCTTC.

V is TRBV6-2 or TRBV6-3 and J is TRBJ2-5, with 10 positions matching TRBD1. CDR1 and CDR2 from the germline V gene are MNHEY and SVGEGT. The CDR3 spans 15 residues. The trim removed 5 bases at V and 5 bases at J, leaving 8 bases unmatched. This chain's CDR3 is CASSQLGGQGETQYF. CDR3 DNA sequence: TGTGCCAGCAGTCAACTCGGGGGACAGGGGGAGACCCAGTACTTC.

The rearrangement links TRBV4-1 to TRBJ2-1; a weak D match, TRBD1 (6 bases). V lost 4 bases and J lost 2, with 9 bases in between. This CDR3 contains 14 residues. Germline-derived CDR1 and CDR2 are MGHRA and YSYEKL. The CDR3 is CASSPRDTYNEQFF. CDR3 in DNA: TGCGCCAGCAGCCCCCGGGACACCTACAATGAGCAGTTCTTC.

This clone occurred once. The chain has TRBV6-6 and TRBJ1-1, with TRBD1 matching over 9 bases. CDR3 length: 12 amino acids. The trim removed 2 bases at V and 13 bases at J, leaving 5 bases unmatched. Germline V CDR1 and CDR2: MNHNY, SVGAGI (reference sequence). The CDR3 DNA reads TGTGCCAGCAGTTACGGGACAGGGTTTGATTTCTTT. Its protein product is CASSYGTGFDFF.

The V call is TRBV19, the J call TRBJ1-5; D remains ambiguous. Trimming shortened V by 3 bases and J by 4 bases, and 7 bases separated the two germline ends. The germline V gene encodes CDR1 LNHDA and CDR2 SQIVND (reference sequence). The CDR3 covers 13 residues. The CDR3 is CASSIRLNQPQHF. CDR3 coding DNA: TGTGCCAGTAGTATCCGACTAAATCAGCCCCAGCATTTT.

The chain couples TRBV7-2 to TRBJ1-3; D might be TRBD1 (5 bases). The germline V gene encodes CDR1 SGHTA and CDR2 FQGNSA. V lost 5 bases to trimming and J lost 0 bases, with 23 bases between them. The CDR3 loop spans 19 amino acids. The CDR3 DNA is TGTGCCAGCAGCGGGCAGGGAGGCTCCGCCTTTTACTCTGGAAACACCATATATTTT. As protein: CASSGQGGSAFYSGNTIYF.

This clone has a count of ten or more. The chain is built from TRBV5-1 and TRBJ1-2; D is unclear. Germline V CDR1 and CDR2: SGHRS, YFSETQ. The CDR3 runs to 14 residues. Trimming stripped 7 bases from V and 6 bases from J, with 19 bases between. In DNA, the CDR3 is TGCGCCAGCTCCCCCCGGGAAAACTCGGATGGCTACACCTTC. It codes for CASSPRENSDGYTF. Full variable domain (rest looked up from reference TRBV5-1 and TRBJ1-2): KAGVTQTPRYLIKTRGQQVTLSCSPISGHRSVSWYQQTPGQGLQFLFEYFSETQRNKGNFPGRFSGRQFSNSRSEMNVSTLELGDSALYLCASSPRENSDGYTFGSGTRLTVV.

This clone was counted a few times. This chain joins TRBV15 and TRBJ1-2; 7 nucleotides agree with TRBD1. This CDR3 spans 16 amino acids. Germline V gene data show CDR1 as LNHNV and CDR2 as YYDKDF (reference sequence). J was trimmed by 0 bases and V by 6 bases; bases with no gene match: 10. Written as DNA, the CDR3 is TGTGCCACCAGGAAACAGGGGACCCTCTCTAACTATGGCTACACCTTC. Translated, it gives CATRKQGTLSNYGYTF.

The rearrangement joins TRBV27 to TRBJ1-6; no clear D. CDR3 length: 15 residues. Trimming pared 8 bases from V and 10 bases from J, leaving 21 bases between. The V gene's germline CDR1 is MNHEY and CDR2 SMNVEV (reference sequence). Written as DNA, the CDR3 is TGTGCCAGCCTCTTGGCGAGGAGAGGGAGGTCACCCCTCCACTTT. Its translation: CASLLARRGRSPLHF.

This clone was seen at least ten times. The rearrangement links TRBV20-1 to TRBJ1-1; D is possibly TRBD1 (5 bases). The CDR3 extends over 11 amino acids. V lost 6 bases and J 4 bases, leaving 9 bases between the germline ends. Germline CDR1 is DFQATT and CDR2 is SNEGSKA (reference sequence). The CDR3 sequence: CSATGGTEAFF. The CDR3 coding sequence is TGCAGTGCAACCGGGGGCACTGAAGCTTTCTTT.

The chain uses TRBV5-1 and TRBJ2-1, with a tentative D call TRBD2 (6 bases). Germline V gene sequence: CDR1 SGHRS, CDR2 YFSETQ. Trimming stripped 6 bases from V and 9 bases from J, with 19 bases between. The CDR3 loop spans 14 amino acids. The CDR3 nucleotides are TGCGCCAGCATCTCGGGGGTCGGCACGGCTGAGCAGTTCTTC. Its protein is CASISGVGTAEQFF. The whole variable domain, filled in from reference TRBV5-1 and TRBJ2-1, reads KAGVTQTPRYLIKTRGQQVTLSCSPISGHRSVSWYQQTPGQGLQFLFEYFSETQRNKGNFPGRFSGRQFSNSRSEMNVSTLELGDSALYLCASISGVGTAEQFFGPGTRLTVL.

The chain uses TRBV4-1 and TRBJ1-4, with unresolved D. Germline V gene lookup returns CDR1 MGHRA and CDR2 YSYEKL. The CDR3 covers 14 residues. V gave up 2 bases and J gave up 7 bases, with 11 bases separating them. The CDR3 loop is CASSQSPRGEKLFF. The DNA for the CDR3 is TGCGCCAGCAGCCAATCTCCTCGCGGTGAAAAACTGTTTTTT.

The DNA of the CDR3 is TGTGCCAGCAGCGGAGAGCCGAACACCGGGGAGCTGTTTTTT. This codes for CASSGEPNTGELFF. The rearrangement uses TRBV6-5 and TRBJ2-2; no reliable D call. The length of the CDR3 is 14 residues. The V end lost 6 bases, the J end lost 0 bases, and 8 bases lay between the germline ends. Germline V gene sequence: CDR1 MNHEY, CDR2 SVGAGI.

The chain couples TRBV2 to TRBJ2-1; D remains ambiguous. The CDR3 is 12 amino acids. The germline V and J ends were trimmed by 6 bases and 8 bases, with 11 bases remaining between them. Germline loops: CDR1 SNHLY, CDR2 FYNNEI. CDR3 DNA: TGTGCCAGCAGGTTACTAAACGATGAGCAGTTCTTC. This sequence encodes CASRLLNDEQFF. The variable domain in full, with the rest retrieved from reference TRBV2 and TRBJ2-1, is EPEVTQTPSHQVTQMGQEVILRCVPISNHLYFYWYRQILGQKVEFLVSFYNNEISEKSEIFDDQFSVERPDGSNFTLKIRSTKLEDSAMYFCASRLLNDEQFFGPGTRLTVL.

The rearrangement uses TRBV6-6 and TRBJ2-7; weak D call: TRBD1 (6 bases). Germline V gives CDR1 MNHNY, CDR2 SVGAGI (reference sequence). The length of the CDR3 is 14 residues. Between the trimmed V and J ends, which lost 4 bases and 6 bases, there was a span of 16 bases. The CDR3 sequence is CASSLLQGTSEQYF. As DNA, the CDR3 is TGTGCCAGCAGTTTGTTACAGGGCACCTCCGAGCAGTACTTC.

This clone has a single count. The chain uses TRBV9 and TRBJ2-3; D possibly corresponds to TRBD2 (6 bases). Germline V lookup: CDR1 SGDLS, CDR2 YYNGEE. Trimming shortened V by 0 bases and J by 1 base, and 9 bases separated the two germline ends. The CDR3 runs 15 residues. CDR3 nucleotide sequence: TGTGCCAGCAGCGTAGGTGGCGGGGGCACAGATACGCAGTATTTT. It yields the protein CASSVGGGGTDTQYF.

Only one count was recorded for this clone. The CDR3 is CASSPDGTGDQPQHF. CDR3 DNA sequence: TGTGCCAGCTCACCAGATGGGACAGGGGATCAGCCCCAGCATTTT. The J gene is TRBJ1-5, the V gene TRBV18; 10 positions match TRBD1. The CDR3 runs 15 residues. Germline loops: CDR1 KGHSH, CDR2 LQKENI. The V gene end was trimmed by 2 bases and the J gene end by 5 bases; junction bases not matched to a gene: 3.

The chain links TRBV13 to TRBJ2-7, with 8 bases that match TRBD1. The germline CDR1 and CDR2 sequences are PRHDT and FYEKMQ (reference sequence). J was trimmed by 5 bases and V by 4 bases; bases with no gene match: 10. This CDR3 is built from 15 residues. In DNA, the CDR3 is TGTGCCAGCAGCTCCTCGGACAGGGCCCGCCACGAGCAGTACTTC. Protein sequence: CASSSSDRARHEQYF.

V usage is TRBV11-2 and J usage is TRBJ2-7, with no clear D. The CDR3 has 14 amino acids. Trimming cost V 1 base and J 0 bases, with 7 bases left between them. Germline V gives CDR1 SGHAT, CDR2 FQNNGV. The CDR3 coding sequence is TGTGCCAGCAGCTTAGGGCCATCCTCCTACGAGCAGTACTTC. As protein: CASSLGPSSYEQYF.

The CDR3 DNA reads as TGTGCCTCGAGCGAGACCTACAATGAGCAGTTCTTC. Its translation is CASSETYNEQFF. The V gene is TRBV30, the J gene TRBJ2-1; no firm D call. The CDR3 contains 12 residues. Germline V lookup: CDR1 GTSNPN, CDR2 SVGIG (reference sequence). Trimming took off 7 bases at V and 2 bases at J, with 9 bases between the two ends.

This clone was seen many times. The chain uses TRBV6-2 or TRBV6-3 and TRBJ2-2; D gene ambiguous. The germline V gene encodes CDR1 MNHEY and CDR2 SVGEGT. The CDR3 has 13 residues. V was shortened by 5 bases and J by 3 bases, with 7 bases between the two germline ends. The CDR3 region is CASSATDTGELFF. The CDR3 DNA reads as TGTGCCAGCAGTGCCACGGACACCGGGGAGCTGTTTTTT.

The table lists this clone with a count of one. J is TRBJ2-7 and V is TRBV19; tentatively, D is TRBD2 (6 bases). V was shortened by 7 bases and J by 6 bases, with 19 bases between the two germline ends. The germline V gene encodes CDR1 LNHDA and CDR2 SQIVND (reference sequence). The CDR3 spans 14 residues. The CDR3 nucleotides are TGTGCCAGTACCCAACGTGGGGGGTTGGGCGAGCAGTACTTC. Its translation is CASTQRGGLGEQYF.

The chain recombines TRBV5-1 with TRBJ2-3; TRBD2 matches at 9 bases. The CDR3 is 16 amino acids. Germline CDR1 reads SGHRS; CDR2 reads YFSETQ. V lost 3 bases, J lost 0 bases, and 5 bases stayed unmatched. CDR3 DNA sequence: TGCGCCAGCAGCTGGTTAAGCGGGGGGAGCACAGATACGCAGTATTTT. It yields the protein CASSWLSGGSTDTQYF.

The rearrangement links TRBV29-1 to TRBJ2-3; D may be TRBD2 (5 bases). This CDR3 comprises 13 residues. CDR1 and CDR2 from the germline V gene are SQVTM and ANQGSEA. V lost 2 bases, J lost 1 base, and 7 bases lay in between. The DNA for the CDR3 is TGCAGCGTTGAAATCGGGGGCACAGATACGCAGTATTTT. This encodes CSVEIGGTDTQYF.